This TCR beta chain was captured by sequencing in a study of T cells in Graves' hyperthyroidism and ophthalmopathy. Study-wide results and caveats: Blood also carried most thyroid clonotypes expanded above 0.001.

V lost 8 bases to trimming and J lost 3 bases, with 16 bases between them. Germline values: CDR1 MNHNS, CDR2 SASEGT. CDR3 length: 14 residues. This clonotype was recorded many times. The antigen remains undetermined. TCR beta CDR3 regions were amplified from RNA. Using the HTBI primer set, a first-round RT-PCR was run on the TCR CDR3. TCRdb recomputed calls from the multiplex PCR reads with MiXCR, one row per CDR3 protein. The data contain around 520,000 distinct CDR3 sequences, roughly a quarter of them seen just once; the ten biggest clones take up about 11%. This clonotype was sampled from a woman in her 30s with Graves' ophthalmopathy. The sample comprised blood. This sequence joins TRBV6-1 and TRBJ1-1; no reliable D call. CDR3: CASYTPSVYTEAFF. DNA for the CDR3: TGTGCCAGCTATACCCCCTCAGTTTACACTGAAGCTTTCTTT.